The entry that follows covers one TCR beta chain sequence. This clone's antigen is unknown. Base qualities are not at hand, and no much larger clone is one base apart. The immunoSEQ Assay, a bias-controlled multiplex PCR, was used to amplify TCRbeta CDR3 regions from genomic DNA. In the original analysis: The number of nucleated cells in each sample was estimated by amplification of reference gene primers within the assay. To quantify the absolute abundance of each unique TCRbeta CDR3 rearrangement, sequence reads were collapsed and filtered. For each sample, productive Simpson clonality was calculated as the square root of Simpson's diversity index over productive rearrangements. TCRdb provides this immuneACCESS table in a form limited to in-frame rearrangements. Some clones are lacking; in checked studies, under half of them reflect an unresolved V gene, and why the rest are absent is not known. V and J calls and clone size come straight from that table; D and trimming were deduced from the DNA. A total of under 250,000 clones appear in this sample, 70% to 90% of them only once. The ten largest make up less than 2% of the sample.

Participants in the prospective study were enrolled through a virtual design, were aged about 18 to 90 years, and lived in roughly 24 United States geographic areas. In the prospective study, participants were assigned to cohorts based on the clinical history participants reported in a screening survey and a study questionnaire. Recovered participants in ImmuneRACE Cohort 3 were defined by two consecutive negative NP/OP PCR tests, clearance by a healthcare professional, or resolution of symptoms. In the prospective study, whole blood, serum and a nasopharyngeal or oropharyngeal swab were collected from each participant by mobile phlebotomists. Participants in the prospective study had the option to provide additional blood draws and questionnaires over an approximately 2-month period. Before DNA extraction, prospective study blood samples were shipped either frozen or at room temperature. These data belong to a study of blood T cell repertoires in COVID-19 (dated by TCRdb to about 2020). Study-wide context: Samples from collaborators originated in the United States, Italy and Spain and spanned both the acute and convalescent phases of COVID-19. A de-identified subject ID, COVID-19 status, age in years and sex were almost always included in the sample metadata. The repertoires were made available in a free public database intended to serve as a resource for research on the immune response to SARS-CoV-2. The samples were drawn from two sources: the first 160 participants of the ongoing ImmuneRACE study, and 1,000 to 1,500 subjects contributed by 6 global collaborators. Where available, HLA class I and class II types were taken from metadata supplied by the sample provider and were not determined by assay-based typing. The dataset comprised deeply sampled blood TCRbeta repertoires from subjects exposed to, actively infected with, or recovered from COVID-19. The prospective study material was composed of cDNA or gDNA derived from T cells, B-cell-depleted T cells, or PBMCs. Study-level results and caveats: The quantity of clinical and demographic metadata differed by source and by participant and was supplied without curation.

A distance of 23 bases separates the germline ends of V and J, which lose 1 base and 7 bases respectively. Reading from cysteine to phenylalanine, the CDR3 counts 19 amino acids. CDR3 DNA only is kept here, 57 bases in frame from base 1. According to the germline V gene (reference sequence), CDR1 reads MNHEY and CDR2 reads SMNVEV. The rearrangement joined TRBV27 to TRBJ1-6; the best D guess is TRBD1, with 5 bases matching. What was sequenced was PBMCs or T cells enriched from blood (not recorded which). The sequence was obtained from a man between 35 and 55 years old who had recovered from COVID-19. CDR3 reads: CASSLYGLGRDGLNSPLHF. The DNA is TGTGCCAGCAGTTTATATGGTCTCGGCCGGGACGGACTAAATTCACCCCTCCACTTT.